One sample yielded the 17 T cell receptor beta chains listed below, sequenced in a study of T-cell memory formation after mild COVID-19 (dated by TCRdb to about 2021). Library prep was done by 5' RACE. The run used an Illumina NovaSeq 6000. The raw public data were reprocessed by TCRdb itself: fastp quality trimming at Q25, MiXCR clonotype calling, in-frame beta chains only. Duplicate CDR3 protein sequences are folded into a single record with the most common DNA and genes. This sample holds about 49,000 distinct CDR3 sequences; roughly a quarter were observed only once. The ten largest clones capture 40% to 50% of the sample. Sequencing was carried out using PBMCs or a T cell subset sorted from them (not recorded which). All receptors come from a man between 18 and 29 years old who had mild COVID-19 (a few samples of this study predate the infection). The sample titles of this study are shuffled in the database, so cell type and time point are left out; the donor was told from shared clones.

This clonotype was seen a few times. The J gene is TRBJ2-2, the V gene TRBV7-9, with 8 bases that match TRBD1. V was pared by 5 bases and J by 1 base, with 6 bases of the junction left unmatched. The V gene's germline CDR1 is SEHNR and CDR2 FQNEAQ (reference sequence). The length of the CDR3 is 16 residues. CDR3 amino acids: CASSHRTGKNTGELFF. The CDR3 nucleotides read TGTGCCAGCAGCCATAGGACAGGGAAGAACACCGGGGAGCTGTTTTTT.

The chain recombines TRBV7-9 with TRBJ2-3, with a weak D call TRBD1 (6 bases). This CDR3 is 16 amino acids long. Deletions cut 5 bases from V and 2 bases from J, with 17 bases between. Germline V gene sequence: CDR1 SEHNR, CDR2 FQNEAQ (reference sequence). CDR3 region: CASSVVQGRPTDTQYF. CDR3 sequence (DNA): TGTGCCAGCAGCGTAGTACAGGGCAGGCCCACAGATACGCAGTATTTT. Supplemented by reference TRBV7-9 and TRBJ2-3, the full variable domain reads DTGVSQNPRHKITKRGQNVTFRCDPISEHNRLYWYRQTLGQGPEFLTYFQNEAQLEKSRLLSDRFSAERPKGSFSTLEIQRTEQGDSAMYLCASSVVQGRPTDTQYFGPGTRLTVL.

This chain links TRBV27 with TRBJ2-5; a possible D gene is TRBD1 (5 bases). This CDR3 has 14 amino acids. The germline CDR1 and CDR2 sequences are MNHEY and SMNVEV (reference sequence). With 6 bases removed from V and 3 bases from J, the gap between germline ends came to 14 bases. CDR3 loop: CASRKHSGKETQYF. DNA for the CDR3: TGTGCCAGCAGGAAACACTCAGGGAAAGAGACCCAGTACTTC.

There are many counts of this clonotype. The chain uses TRBV7-6 and TRBJ2-1; 8 nucleotides agree with TRBD2. Per the germline V gene, CDR1 is SGHVS and CDR2 is FNYEAQ. CDR3 length equals 15 residues. Trimming cost V 1 base and J 6 bases; bases outside gene matches: 5. CDR3 sequence (DNA): TGTGCCAGCAGCTTAGGGCCCCGGGGGGGCAATGAGCAGTTCTTC. Protein sequence: CASSLGPRGGNEQFF.

The V call is TRBV10-3, the J call TRBJ2-1; D gene ambiguous. The CDR3 runs to 13 residues. CDR1 and CDR2 (germline): ENHRY, SYGVKD. V was shortened by 6 bases and J by 4 bases, with 10 bases between the two germline ends. For the CDR3, the DNA is TGTGCCATCAGGGGGTCCCCATACAATGAGCAGTTCTTC. Translation: CAIRGSPYNEQFF.

CDR3 sequence (DNA): TGTGCCAGCAGTTACTCCGGACTACTGACCTACGAGCAGTACTTC. Translation gives CASSYSGLLTYEQYF. The chain is built from TRBV6-2 or TRBV6-3 and TRBJ2-7; D perhaps matches TRBD2 (6 bases). Germline V CDR1 and CDR2: MNHEY, SVGEGT. The length of the CDR3 is 15 residues. The V gene lost 0 bases and the J gene lost 2 bases, with 11 bases spanning the gap.

V and J are TRBV7-9 and TRBJ1-5; D not resolved. V was shortened by 1 base and J by 4 bases, with 11 bases between the two germline ends. CDR3 length equals 15 residues. Germline CDR1 and CDR2: SEHNR and FQNEAQ (reference sequence). The CDR3 DNA is TGTGCCAGCAGCTTAGTGGGTGGCCAAAATCAGCCCCAGCATTTT. Amino acid sequence: CASSLVGGQNQPQHF.

The chain combines TRBV7-9 with TRBJ1-1; no definite D call. This CDR3 contains 15 residues. With 2 bases removed from V and 3 bases from J, the gap between germline ends came to 13 bases. Germline V gene sequence: CDR1 SEHNR, CDR2 FQNEAQ (reference sequence). CDR3 nucleotide sequence: TGTGCCAGCAGCTTATCGTTTACCCCGGACACTGAAGCTTTCTTT. Translating gives CASSLSFTPDTEAFF.

V usage is TRBV5-1 and J usage is TRBJ2-7; 7 positions match TRBD1. The CDR3 is 14 amino acids. After removal of 4 bases from V and 0 bases from J, the junction contained 4 bases not matched to a gene. Germline-derived CDR1 and CDR2 are SGHRS and YFSETQ. CDR3 nucleotide sequence: TGCGCCAGCAGCCCAGGGGACAGCTCCTACGAGCAGTACGTC. It encodes CASSPGDSSYEQYV.

The V call is TRBV27, the J call TRBJ2-7; 9 bases are a match to TRBD2. Germline V lookup: CDR1 MNHEY, CDR2 SMNVEV (reference sequence). The ends lost 0 bases at V and 6 bases at J; junction bases unmatched: 6. CDR3 length equals 15 residues. The chain's CDR3 is CASSLSAGGLGEQYV. DNA for the CDR3: TGTGCCAGCAGTTTATCAGCGGGGGGCCTCGGCGAGCAGTACGTC.

Only a few counts were recorded for this clonotype. The V and J genes are TRBV4-1 and TRBJ2-7; no clear D gene. V lost 1 base to trimming and J lost 0 bases, with 10 bases between them. From germline, CDR1 is MGHRA and CDR2 YSYEKL. The CDR3 consists of 15 residues. The CDR3 nucleotides read TGCGCCAGCAGCCAAGCTATTAAGAGCTCCTACGAGCAGTACTTC. Protein product: CASSQAIKSSYEQYF.

This clonotype came up a few times. The chain carries TRBV6-2 or TRBV6-3 and TRBJ2-3; D unresolved. This CDR3 is 15 amino acids long. The V gene's germline CDR1 is MNHEY and CDR2 SVGEGT. V gave up 7 bases and J gave up 2 bases, with 16 bases separating them. The DNA for the CDR3 is TGTGCCAGCAAGCTTTCCATGGTCTTCACAGATACGCAGTATTTT. Encoded protein: CASKLSMVFTDTQYF.

This clonotype was seen a handful of times. This chain joins TRBV15 and TRBJ2-7, with TRBD1 as a possible D gene (6 bases). The CDR3 covers 14 residues. V lost 4 bases and J lost 2, with 12 bases in between. Germline V CDR1 and CDR2: LNHNV, YYDKDF (reference sequence). The chain's CDR3 is CATSIPGVPYEQYF. The CDR3, as DNA: TGTGCCACCAGCATTCCAGGGGTGCCCTACGAGCAGTACTTC.

The V call is TRBV6-5, the J call TRBJ1-2; D is uncertain. Germline CDR1 MNHEY, CDR2 SVGAGI. V lost 6 bases and J lost 4, with 12 bases in between. The CDR3 runs to 13 residues. DNA for the CDR3: TGTGCCAGCAGCACACAAGAAGGCTATGGCTACACCTTC. Translation: CASSTQEGYGYTF.

This rearrangement joins TRBV9 to TRBJ2-5; no clear D. The CDR3 consists of 13 residues. The germline CDR1 and CDR2 sequences are SGDLS and YYNGEE. Trimming pared 0 bases from V and 4 bases from J, leaving 7 bases between. CDR3 amino acids: CASSVEGLETQYF. For the CDR3, the DNA is TGTGCCAGCAGCGTAGAAGGCCTAGAGACCCAGTACTTC.

This clonotype is classed as medium-sized (0.01 to 0.1%). The genes are TRBV12-3 or TRBV12-4 and TRBJ2-1; TRBD2 matches at 12 bases. Trimming removed 7 bases from V and 9 bases from J; junction bases left unmatched: 10. This CDR3 region has 15 residues. The CDR3 sequence is CASTRASGGAGEQFF. The CDR3 bases are TGTGCCAGCACCCGGGCTAGCGGGGGGGCCGGTGAGCAGTTCTTC.

This clonotype was seen a few times. V gene TRBV7-6 combines with J gene TRBJ2-1, with 11 bases aligning to TRBD2. CDR3 length: 14 residues. The trim removed 2 bases at V and 10 bases at J, leaving 4 bases unmatched. Germline V gene lookup returns CDR1 SGHVS and CDR2 FNYEAQ. CDR3 in amino acids: CASSLISGGAEQFF. The CDR3 bases are TGTGCCAGCAGCTTAATTAGCGGGGGGGCAGAGCAGTTCTTC.